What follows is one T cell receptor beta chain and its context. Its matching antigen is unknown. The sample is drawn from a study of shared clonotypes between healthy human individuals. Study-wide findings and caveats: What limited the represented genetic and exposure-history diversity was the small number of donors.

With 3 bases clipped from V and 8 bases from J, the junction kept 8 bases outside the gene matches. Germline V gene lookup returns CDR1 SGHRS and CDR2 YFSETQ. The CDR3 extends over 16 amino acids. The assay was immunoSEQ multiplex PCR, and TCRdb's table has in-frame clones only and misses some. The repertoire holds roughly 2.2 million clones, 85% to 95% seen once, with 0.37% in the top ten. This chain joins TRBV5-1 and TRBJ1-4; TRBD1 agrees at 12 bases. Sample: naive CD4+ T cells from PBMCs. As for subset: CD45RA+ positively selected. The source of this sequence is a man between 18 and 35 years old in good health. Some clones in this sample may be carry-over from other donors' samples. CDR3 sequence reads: CASSSGQGATSEKLFF. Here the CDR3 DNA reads TGCGCCAGCAGCTCGGGACAGGGGGCCACATCGGAAAAACTGTTTTTT. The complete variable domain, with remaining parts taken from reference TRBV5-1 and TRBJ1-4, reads KAGVTQTPRYLIKTRGQQVTLSCSPISGHRSVSWYQQTPGQGLQFLFEYFSETQRNKGNFPGRFSGRQFSNSRSEMNVSTLELGDSALYLCASSSGQGATSEKLFFGSGTQLSVL.